These 10 T cell receptor beta chains came from one sample sequenced in a study of blood T cell repertoires in COVID-19. Here immunoSEQ multiplex PCR was the method, and the copy in TCRdb shows in-frame clones only, minus some. This sample has 150,000 to 200,000 clones; approximately 82% occur once, and the top ten carry about 18%. Source material: PBMCs or T cells enriched from blood (not recorded which). Receptors were obtained from a woman in her forties or fifties who had recovered from COVID-19.

This clone was counted between two and nine times. The chain joins TRBV4-1 to TRBJ2-1; TRBD1 matches 11 bases. With 2 bases clipped from V and 8 bases from J, the junction kept 8 bases outside the gene matches. The germline V gene encodes CDR1 MGHRA and CDR2 YSYEKL. This CDR3 is built from 16 residues. The CDR3 sequence: CASSQILGQGAYEQFF. Here the CDR3 DNA reads TGCGCCAGCAGCCAAATACTAGGACAGGGGGCATATGAGCAGTTCTTC.

The chain has TRBV7-3 and TRBJ2-2; D is perhaps TRBD2 (5 bases). Germline V gives CDR1 SGHTA, CDR2 FQGTGA. V gave up 1 base and J gave up 1 base, with 19 bases separating them. CDR3 length: 19 amino acids. The DNA of the CDR3 is TGTGCCAGCAGCTTAAGACGAGTGTTGGCCAGCGGGAACACCGGGGAGCTGTTTTTT. This codes for CASSLRRVLASGNTGELFF.

The CDR3 spells CASSRGNNSPLHF. CDR3 bases: TGTGCCAGCAGCAGGGGAAATAATTCACCCCTCCACTTT. The chain links TRBV7-8 to TRBJ1-6; possibly TRBD1 for D (5 bases). This CDR3 region has 13 residues. V lost 5 bases to trimming and J lost 5 bases, with 7 bases between them. Germline assignment: CDR1 SGHVS and CDR2 FQNEAQ.

The chain couples TRBV9 to TRBJ2-1; 7 positions match TRBD1. V was clipped by 4 bases and J by 5 bases; unmatched bases: 3. Germline CDR1 reads SGDLS; CDR2 reads YYNGEE. The CDR3 runs 13 residues. CDR3: CASSPDRDNEQFF. The CDR3 nucleotides are TGTGCCAGCAGCCCCGACAGGGACAATGAGCAGTTCTTC.

The chain employs TRBV5-1 and TRBJ1-4, with D perhaps matching TRBD1 (5 bases). Germline values: CDR1 SGHRS, CDR2 YFSETQ. CDR3 length equals 17 residues. V was pared by 0 bases and J by 3 bases, with 15 bases between. This chain's CDR3 is CASSLAQGVAANEKLFF. CDR3 DNA: TGCGCCAGCAGCTTGGCGCAGGGCGTCGCGGCTAATGAAAAACTGTTTTTT.

The genes are TRBV7-9 and TRBJ1-1; D gene uncertain. The V gene lost 3 bases and the J gene lost 8 bases, with 13 bases spanning the gap. The CDR3 length is 13 residues. The germline V gene has CDR1 SEHNR and CDR2 FQNEAQ (reference sequence). This CDR3 reads CASSLGLQTEAFF. CDR3 in DNA: TGTGCCAGCAGCTTGGGCCTCCAAACAGAAGCTTTCTTT.

Only a few counts were recorded for this clone. The junction differs from germline at one of its ends, possibly a read error. The V and J genes are TRBV2 and TRBJ2-7; a weak D match, TRBD1 (6 bases). The germline CDR1 and CDR2 sequences are SNHLY and FYNNEI. The CDR3 loop spans 13 amino acids. As DNA, the CDR3 is TGTGCCAGCAGTTTGGGGGCCGAGTTCAAATTTAACTTC. It translates to CASSLGAEFKFNF.

The J gene is TRBJ1-2, the V gene TRBV7-2; no definite D call. Germline lookup yields CDR1 SGHTA and CDR2 FQGNSA. The V and J ends lost 5 bases and 4 bases respectively, with 8 bases between them. The length of the CDR3 is 12 residues. The CDR3 DNA reads as TGTGCCAGCAGCCCGGGGAGCTATGGCTACACCTTC. Its protein is CASSPGSYGYTF.

The chain couples TRBV4-2 to TRBJ2-5; 13 bases match TRBD2. V shed 1 base and J 2 bases; nucleotides not matched to a gene: 4. Germline V gene data show CDR1 as LGHNA and CDR2 as YNFKEQ. This CDR3 has 17 residues. CDR3 sequence reads: CASSQGLAGGLQETQYF. The CDR3 nucleotides read TGTGCCAGCAGCCAAGGACTAGCGGGAGGTTTACAAGAGACCCAGTACTTC.

This clone appeared a few times. The chain combines TRBV18 with TRBJ1-3; tentatively, D is TRBD1 (5 bases). This CDR3 has 16 residues. Germline V gene sequence: CDR1 KGHSH, CDR2 LQKENI. V was cut by 0 bases and J by 2 bases, with 11 bases left in between. The CDR3 loop is CASSPPGHPTGNTIYF. CDR3 nucleotides: TGTGCCAGCTCACCACCTGGACACCCCACTGGAAACACCATATATTTT.